Here is one TCR beta chain with its context. No antigen is known for it. The sample holds no much larger clone one base away, and base qualities are not on file. Libraries were constructed by the immunoSEQ multiplex PCR assay. For the multiplex PCR, a mixture combining 60 forward primers for TCR Vbeta segments and 13 reverse primers for TCR Jbeta segments was used. The CDR3 region of rearranged TCR beta genes was amplified from genomic DNA with a multiplex PCR assay. The Illumina HiSeq System was used to sequence the amplified TCR beta libraries as 87-base-pair reads. Per the original workflow: A later analysis tallied roughly 78 million unique TCR beta chains across the 660 or so repertoires, and about 12 million of those chains were shared by two or more donors. A nearest-neighbor algorithm error-corrected the raw reads and collapsed the reads into unique sequences, merging closely related sequences to remove PCR and sequencing errors. Alignment of CDR3 sequences to IMGT reference sequences was used to assign V, D and J gene segments. For a sequence to be retained, at least a six-nucleotide match to both a V gene segment and a J gene segment was required. A rearrangement counted as productive if the CDR3 had no stop codons and remained in frame with V and J, and every other rearrangement counted as non-productive. Following IMGT convention, CDR3 was defined as the stretch from the second conserved V-encoded cysteine to the conserved J-encoded phenylalanine. In an earlier analysis of roughly 610 of the donors, sequences lacking an unambiguous match to a single V gene segment were excluded. An earlier analysis of almost 600 of the donors classified V segments as functional when productive rearrangements were above 56.7% and as segregating when the standard deviation between donors was above 5%. To diagnose cytomegalovirus status from the catalog of TCR beta chain sequences, a statistical classification framework was built. In a later analysis, V and J genes were assigned by comparing TCR nucleotide sequences against IMGT/GENE-DB human TR gene sequences. Using the TCRdist pipeline, a later analysis assigned CDR3 sequences along with most-parsimonious VDJ recombination scenarios. A later analysis defined each TCR beta chain by its CDR3 amino acid sequence plus V-gene family, and excluded reads lacking a unique V-gene family. To address suspected cross-contamination and a sequencing artifact, a later analysis removed 592 highly shared, low-generation-probability nucleotide sequences. In a later analysis, a clonal expansion index for each public chain was calculated from normalized within-repertoire ranks of inferred template counts. Generation probabilities in a later analysis came from a VDJ recombination model fitted to out-of-frame rearrangements, and those results were checked against IGoR. Hypergeometric tests were used in a later analysis to score TCR-TCR, TCR-HLA and TCR-CMV co-occurrence, with a repertoire-size bias correction applied to the TCR pairs. To estimate false discovery rates, a later analysis permuted the HLA or CMV assignments 20 times. In a later analysis, co-occurring TCRs were grouped using DBSCAN, with TCRdist sequence similarity added in when clustering inside HLA-allele-positive subsets. Repertoires with fewer than 30,000 or more than 120,000 public chains were left out of co-occurrence clustering, as were roughly five repertoires with anomalous nucleotide sharing. This is the immuneACCESS table as TCRdb keeps it, with only in-frame sequences that have V and J called. A part of the clones is gone; compared with another copy, unresolved V genes explain less than half, and the rest is unexplained. V and J calls and clone size are given by that table; D and trimming were obtained from the DNA. Across this sample there are about 120,000 clones, with around 84% seen only once. 6.3% of the sample is taken by the ten largest.

Sequences MNHEY (CDR1) and SVGAGI (CDR2) are obtained from the germline V gene. There are 15 amino acids in the CDR3, from cysteine to phenylalanine inclusive. The entry retains the CDR3 DNA only, 45 bases that are in frame from base 1. Compared with germline, V lacks 7 bases and J lacks 1 base; bases without a gene match: 7. The cohort consisted of 666 healthy bone marrow donors. All cohort members were sampled while nominally healthy, although unrecorded immune exposures were likely present. The donor tested CMV seronegative, placing the donor among the roughly 400 seronegative members of the cohort. Every donor gave a peripheral blood sample, and the peripheral blood mononuclear cells from that sample were used for TCR beta sequencing. Genomic DNA was extracted from the blood cell samples with the Qiagen DNeasy Blood Extraction Kit. This sample stems from a study of cytomegalovirus exposure and HLA in healthy donors (dated by TCRdb to 2017 to 2019). Study-wide context: In an earlier analysis of roughly 500 of the donors, about 270 Gb of sequence data and approximately 120 million unique TCR beta sequences from 150 million to 200 million T cells were reported. In a later analysis, previously published TCR beta repertoires from 500 to 750 donors were re-analyzed and high-resolution HLA genotyping was added so that TCR occurrence patterns could be studied. A later genetic analysis used genome-wide SNP genotypes for about 65% of the 666 donors, treating that subset as a discovery cohort. Both class I and class II loci were covered by HLA typing, at four-digit resolution. To predict cytomegalovirus infection status, the study combined high-throughput TCR immunosequencing, statistical association of individual TCRs with disease status, and machine learning. The later analysis used no new phenotypic data to find candidate immune exposures, relying instead on TCR beta sequences and their occurrence across donors. An earlier analysis of around 580 of the donors used high-throughput TCR beta sequencing to judge whether each TCR beta V gene segment behaved as functional or pseudogenic. All discovery cohort repertoires had been generated on a single sequencing platform. The study aimed to test whether cataloging public T cell receptors could reveal signatures of past pathogen exposure. About 280 gigabases of sequencing data and roughly 90 million unique TCR sequences were included in an early release covering 550 to 650 HLA-typed donors. A separate validation cohort of 100 to 150 different subjects was used in addition to the approximately 610-subject first cohort. The study profiled the T cell repertoires of about 720 subjects by immunosequencing and related them to cytomegalovirus serostatus. Typing coverage differed by locus: A, B, C, DRB1 and DQB1 were typed in roughly 620-630 donors, DQA1 in about 500, DPA1 in around 580, and DPB1 in roughly 450. The genetic ancestry cluster associated with self-reported Caucasian donors included about four fifths of the approximately 430 genotyped donors. Donor age, sex, ethnicity and CMV serostatus were compiled alongside the repertoire data. Among about 360 genotyped donors of the cohort, an average of 235,054 unique TCR beta nucleotide sequences were sequenced per donor, around 18% of them non-productive. Because of strong linkage in the cohort, 4 to 6 DR-DQ haplotypes were treated as single units for association and clustering. The paper's findings and limits, for the study overall: A few of the identified cytomegalovirus-associated TCR beta chains were confirmed in vitro to be specific for cytomegalovirus antigens. Most TCR sequences were seen in very few donors, while some public TCRs were found in many individuals. The 87-base-pair reads could not distinguish some IMGT-functional V segments, including TRBV6-2 and TRBV6-3, so those segments were excluded. In a later analysis, the rate of TCR association differed among HLA loci, with DRB1 alleles having the most associated TCRs and HLA-C alleles having the fewest. In both the original and validation cohorts, the classifier was reported to diagnose cytomegalovirus status with high specificity and sensitivity. For the cohort, immune exposure information was limited to CMV serostatus. A further reported finding was that TCR beta sequences accurately predicted the HLA-A and HLA-B alleles for most subjects in the first cohort. Sequencing depth was assumed to be roughly uniform across donors in the presence/absence analyses, though that assumption may not hold. Broadly in line with IMGT annotations, most TCR beta V segments showed up in productive rearrangements about 87% or about 30% of the time in an earlier analysis of approximately 600 of the donors. According to a later analysis, parvovirus B19, influenza, CMV and Epstein-Barr virus appeared linked to several top co-occurrence clusters. Correlated functional status among segregating V segments might be attributable to linkage disequilibrium, but an unknown experimental factor could not be ruled out. According to a later genetic analysis, donors in an Asian-associated ancestry cluster had fewer N-insertions in productive TCRs than the approximately 650-donor mean. Specific HLA alleles were associated with 15,000 to 20,000 TCR beta sequences at a false discovery rate of 0.05 in a later analysis. This cohort had only TCR beta chains sequenced, and the lack of alpha or paired-chain data limited which features could be detected. A later genetic analysis associated a missense DCLRE1C variant with V-gene and J-gene trimming of TCR beta chains, and an independent cohort replicated the association. Because HLA typing was unavailable for some donors at each locus, only the typed subset was used in association tests. In the study, some 160 TCR beta chains were listed as associated with cytomegalovirus. Most CMV-associated TCR beta chains appeared to be HLA-restricted in a later analysis, and the HLA associations seemed to be driven largely by CMV exposure. Assigning TCR associations to individual alleles was difficult when HLA alleles, especially DR and DQ, strongly co-occurred. The sequencing pipeline was judged likely to have produced a cluster of highly shared sequence variants as a technical artifact. The earlier analysis of fewer than 750 of the donors excluded 15 to 20 rarely observed V segments, including chromosome 9 orphons, because counts were too low. The authors suggested that the approach could potentially be extended to other disease states and immunological phenotypes. A later analysis found that HLA-associated TCR beta chains were more clonally expanded and had lower generation probabilities than equally common non-associated chains.

The clonotype originates from a woman aged 35 to 49 in good health and CMV-seronegative. Rearrangement joined TRBV6-5 to TRBJ1-1; 9 central bases correspond to TRBD1. The material sequenced was PBMCs. The nucleotide sequence reads as follows: TGTGCCAGCACCTATGGGACAGGGACGAACACTGAAGCTTTCTTT. It codes for CASTYGTGTNTEAFF.